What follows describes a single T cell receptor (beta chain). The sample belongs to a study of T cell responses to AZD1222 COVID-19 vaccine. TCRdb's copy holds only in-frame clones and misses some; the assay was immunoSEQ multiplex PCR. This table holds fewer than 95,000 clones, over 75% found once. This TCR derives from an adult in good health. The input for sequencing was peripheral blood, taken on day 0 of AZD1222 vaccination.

For the CDR3, the DNA is TGTGCCAGCAGTTTAGGTTGGTTGAGGAGGGGGAATAGCAATCAGCCCCAGCATTTT. It specifies CASSLGWLRRGNSNQPQHF. This rearrangement joins TRBV28 to TRBJ1-5; D might be TRBD1 (6 bases). The CDR3 is 19 residues long. Per germline, CDR1 MDHEN and CDR2 SYDVKM. V was shortened by 2 bases and J by 0 bases, with 20 bases between the two germline ends.